Presented here are 9 T cell receptor beta chains from one specimen sequenced in a study of graft-versus-host responses after intestinal transplantation. TCRdb's table, derived via immunoSEQ multiplex PCR, lists solely in-frame clones and lacks some. The data show 90,000 to 150,000 clones, approximately 95% seen once. Which antigens these TCRs recognize remains unknown. The material sequenced was unstimulated CD8+ T cells sorted from spleen or lymph node cells, taken before intestinal transplant. These receptors originate from a human donor who received an intestinal transplant.

This chain links TRBV29-1 with TRBJ2-1; D gene unclear. The CDR3 has 15 amino acids. Per germline, CDR1 SQVTM and CDR2 ANQGSEA. V was shortened by 5 bases and J by 1 base, with 15 bases between the two germline ends. CDR3 protein: CSVIPPSPSYNEQFF. The DNA of the CDR3 is TGCAGCGTTATACCCCCCTCACCGTCCTACAATGAGCAGTTCTTC.

The chain carries TRBV27 and TRBJ2-1; D uncertain. The length of the CDR3 is 13 residues. Germline lookup yields CDR1 MNHEY and CDR2 SMNVEV (reference sequence). The ends were cut back, 2 bases at V and 7 bases at J, with 9 bases in the middle. The CDR3 coding sequence is TGTGCCAGCAGTTTAACTTTCTATAATGAGCAGTTCTTC. Translation: CASSLTFYNEQFF.

The chain couples TRBV6-5 to TRBJ2-1, with a possible D match to TRBD1 (6 bases). V gave up 5 bases and J gave up 3 bases, with 11 bases separating them. The CDR3 has 14 residues. Germline CDR1 MNHEY, CDR2 SVGAGI. This CDR3 reads CASSQGSHYNEQFF. The CDR3 bases are TGTGCCAGCAGTCAGGGGAGTCACTACAATGAGCAGTTCTTC.

J is TRBJ2-7 and V is TRBV4-2; the match to TRBD2 covers 8 bases. V shed 0 bases and J 0 bases; nucleotides not matched to a gene: 4. The CDR3 totals 16 residues. Germline CDR1 reads LGHNA; CDR2 reads YNFKEQ. The CDR3 DNA is TGTGCCAGCAGCCAAGAACGAGCGGGAGCCTCCTACGAGCAGTACTTC. This translates into CASSQERAGASYEQYF.

The chain links TRBV27 to TRBJ2-7; D gene ambiguous. V lost 2 bases to trimming and J lost 4 bases, with 12 bases between them. Per germline, CDR1 MNHEY and CDR2 SMNVEV (reference sequence). The CDR3 is 14 amino acids. This CDR3 reads CASSLGDFRYEQYF. In DNA form, the CDR3 reads TGTGCCAGCAGTTTAGGTGACTTTCGGTACGAGCAGTACTTC.

This clone was observed once. V gene TRBV13 combines with J gene TRBJ2-7, with a tentative D call TRBD2 (6 bases). The V end lost 2 bases, the J end lost 0 bases, and 11 bases lay between the germline ends. CDR3 length equals 15 residues. CDR1 is PRHDT and CDR2 is FYEKMQ in the germline V gene (reference sequence). Here the CDR3 DNA reads TGTGCCAGCAGCTTATGGCGGGACGTCTCCTACGAGCAGTACTTC. Protein: CASSLWRDVSYEQYF.

The sample holds a few counts of this clone. The chain employs TRBV19 and TRBJ2-7, with a possible D match to TRBD2 (7 bases). V was clipped by 3 bases and J by 2 bases, with 14 bases between them. The CDR3 totals 15 residues. Germline-derived CDR1 and CDR2 are LNHDA and SQIVND (reference sequence). CDR3 protein: CASSIRGGEAYEQYF. The DNA of the CDR3 is TGTGCCAGTAGTATCAGGGGAGGGGAAGCCTACGAGCAGTACTTC.

The chain recombines TRBV19 with TRBJ2-6; no firm D call. CDR3 length: 15 amino acids. V was clipped by 10 bases and J by 0 bases, with 13 bases between them. Germline V lookup: CDR1 LNHDA, CDR2 SQIVND (reference sequence). CDR3 in DNA: TGTGCCACCCGGACCGTCAGCTCTGGGGCCAACGTCCTGACTTTC. It translates to CATRTVSSGANVLTF. Combining the CDR3 with reference TRBV19 and TRBJ2-6 gives the whole variable domain DGGITQSPKYLFRKEGQNVTLSCEQNLNHDAMYWYRQDPGQGLRLIYYSQIVNDFQKGDIAEGYSVSREKKESFPLTVTSAQKNPTAFYLCATRTVSSGANVLTFGAGSRLTVL.

This chain joins TRBV30 and TRBJ2-1; no definite D call. This CDR3 has 15 amino acids. Germline V gene sequence: CDR1 GTSNPN, CDR2 SVGIG (reference sequence). V was clipped by 2 bases and J by 0 bases, with 11 bases between them. Written as DNA, the CDR3 is TGTGCCTGGAGTTTACAACCTGGCTCCTACAATGAGCAGTTCTTC. Translated: CAWSLQPGSYNEQFF.